The 2 T cell receptor beta chains presented below share a single source sample, sequenced in a study of molecular identifiers for immune sequencing clone quantification. TCRdb reanalysed the PCR reads using MiXCR and keeps one entry per CDR3 protein. This sample yields 550,000 to 750,000 distinct CDR3 sequences, of which approximately 20% are seen a single time; 0.85% belongs to the top ten. The sample taken for sequencing was naive CD8+ T cells from blood, with Jurkat cell RNA spiked in. Subset denoted: FACS-sorted CD8+CD4-CCR7+CD45RA+ naive T cells. The receptors shown here come from a human donor in good health. Some libraries in this study had Jurkat cell RNA spiked in.

Ten or more counts support this clonotype. The chain links TRBV12-3 or TRBV12-4 to TRBJ1-1; perhaps TRBD1 as D (6 bases). V was trimmed by 5 bases and J by 4 bases, leaving 17 bases between them. There are 15 residues in the CDR3. CDR3: CASSTSGGLGTEAFF. The DNA of the CDR3 is TGTGCCAGCAGTACCTCTGGGGGGCTCGGCACTGAAGCTTTCTTT.

This clonotype was counted only a few times. The V call is TRBV19, the J call TRBJ2-2; unclear D gene. CDR3 length: 15 residues. Looked up from germline, CDR1 is LNHDA and CDR2 is SQIVND (reference sequence). V lost 1 base to trimming and J lost 2 bases, with 8 bases between them. The CDR3 DNA reads TGTGCCAGTAGTATAGCCAGGACCAACACCGGGGAGCTGTTTTTT. Amino acid sequence: CASSIARTNTGELFF.